The rows below give T cell receptor beta chains drawn from one sample of a study of PD-1 blockade in classical Hodgkin lymphoma. Repertoires were generated with immunoSEQ multiplex PCR, while TCRdb's copy carries only in-frame clones and drops some. Of fewer than 20,000 clones in the sample, roughly three quarters were seen once. The sequences come from CD4+ T cells from blood, collected before the fourth cycle of nivolumab. The receptors originated from a human donor with classical Hodgkin lymphoma. Both conserved end residues are part of each CDR3. A D gene is named only where the DNA matches it firmly. The size entry is marked missing in some rows and otherwise reads once, few, many or a size class.

cdr3_aa: CSASRQGLYEQYF
cdr3_nt: TGCAGCGCCTCCCGCCAGGGTCTCTACGAGCAGTACTTC
v_call: TRBV29-1
j_call: TRBJ2-7
clone_size: few
d_call: -

cdr3_aa: CAIRRQGGDTEAFF
cdr3_nt: TGTGCCATCAGGCGACAGGGGGGGGACACTGAAGCTTTCTTT
v_call: TRBV10-3
j_call: TRBJ1-1
clone_size: -
d_call: TRBD1

cdr3_aa: CASSDSIGTGGFQGYTF
cdr3_nt: TGTGCCAGCAGTGACTCGATCGGGACAGGGGGATTTCAGGGCTACACCTTC
v_call: TRBV6-4
j_call: TRBJ1-2
clone_size: few
d_call: TRBD1

cdr3_aa: CASSAPGTGGVEQYF
cdr3_nt: TGTGCCAGTAGTGCGCCCGGGACAGGGGGGGTCGAGCAGTACTTC
v_call: TRBV19
j_call: TRBJ2-7
clone_size: few
d_call: TRBD1

cdr3_aa: CASSLLAFSNEQFF
cdr3_nt: TGTGCCAGCAGTTTACTAGCGTTTTCCAATGAGCAGTTCTTC
v_call: TRBV6-4
j_call: TRBJ2-1
clone_size: -
d_call: TRBD2

cdr3_aa: CSVEISPYEQYF
cdr3_nt: TGCAGCGTCGAAATATCCCCCTACGAGCAGTACTTC
v_call: TRBV29-1
j_call: TRBJ2-7
clone_size: -
d_call: -

cdr3_aa: CASSPGYTDTQYF
cdr3_nt: TGCGCCAGCAGCCCGGGATACACAGATACGCAGTATTTT
v_call: TRBV5-1
j_call: TRBJ2-3
clone_size: -
d_call: -

cdr3_aa: CASTPEYYSNQPQHF
cdr3_nt: TGTGCCAGCACGCCAGAATATTATAGCAATCAGCCCCAGCATTTT
v_call: TRBV2
j_call: TRBJ1-5
clone_size: -
d_call: -

cdr3_aa: CASSLSGLASRNEQFF
cdr3_nt: TGTGCCAGCAGCTTATCGGGACTAGCCTCCAGGAATGAGCAGTTCTTC
v_call: TRBV7-9
j_call: TRBJ2-1
clone_size: -
d_call: TRBD2

cdr3_aa: CASSLAGGESTDTQYF
cdr3_nt: TGTGCCAGCAGCTTAGCCGGGGGCGAAAGCACAGATACGCAGTATTTT
v_call: TRBV7-9
j_call: TRBJ2-3
clone_size: -
d_call: -

cdr3_aa: CASSLGQANYGYTF
cdr3_nt: TGTGCCAGCAGTTTAGGACAAGCTAACTATGGCTACACCTTC
v_call: TRBV27
j_call: TRBJ1-2
clone_size: -
d_call: -

cdr3_aa: CASSSEGHAKNIQYF
cdr3_nt: TGCGCCAGCAGCTCGGAGGGGCATGCCAAAAACATTCAGTACTTC
v_call: TRBV5-1
j_call: TRBJ2-4
clone_size: -
d_call: -

cdr3_aa: CASSSWLHYEQYF
cdr3_nt: TGTGCCAGCAGCTCCTGGTTACACTACGAGCAGTACTTC
v_call: TRBV6-1
j_call: TRBJ2-7
clone_size: once
d_call: -

cdr3_aa: CASSSDRRSNQPQHF
cdr3_nt: TGTGCCAGCAGTTCGGACAGGCGTAGCAATCAGCCCCAGCATTTT
v_call: TRBV6-5
j_call: TRBJ1-5
clone_size: -
d_call: TRBD1

cdr3_aa: CASSLVGVSNQPQHF
cdr3_nt: TGTGCCAGCAGCTTAGTTGGAGTTAGCAATCAGCCCCAGCATTTT
v_call: TRBV13
j_call: TRBJ1-5
clone_size: -
d_call: -

cdr3_aa: CASSSKSSGVRETQYF
cdr3_nt: TGTGCCAGCAGTTCCAAGTCAAGTGGGGTCAGGGAGACCCAGTACTTC
v_call: TRBV27
j_call: TRBJ2-5
clone_size: -
d_call: -

cdr3_aa: CASSKELAGDMYEQYF
cdr3_nt: TGCGCCAGCAGCAAAGAACTAGCGGGAGATATGTACGAGCAGTACTTC
v_call: TRBV4-1
j_call: TRBJ2-7
clone_size: -
d_call: TRBD2